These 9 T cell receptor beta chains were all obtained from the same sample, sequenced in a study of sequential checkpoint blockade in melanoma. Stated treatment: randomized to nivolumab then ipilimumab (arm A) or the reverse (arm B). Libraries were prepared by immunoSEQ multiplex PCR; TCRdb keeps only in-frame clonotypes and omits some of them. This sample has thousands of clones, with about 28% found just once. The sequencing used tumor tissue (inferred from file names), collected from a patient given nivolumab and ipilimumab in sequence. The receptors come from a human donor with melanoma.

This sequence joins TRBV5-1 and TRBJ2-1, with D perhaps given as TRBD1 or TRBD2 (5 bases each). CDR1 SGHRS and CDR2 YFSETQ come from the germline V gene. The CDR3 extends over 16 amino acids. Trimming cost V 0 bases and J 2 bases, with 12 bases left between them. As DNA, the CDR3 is TGCGCCAGCAGCTTGGAAGGGATGGGGGCCTACAATGAGCAGTTCTTC. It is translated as CASSLEGMGAYNEQFF.

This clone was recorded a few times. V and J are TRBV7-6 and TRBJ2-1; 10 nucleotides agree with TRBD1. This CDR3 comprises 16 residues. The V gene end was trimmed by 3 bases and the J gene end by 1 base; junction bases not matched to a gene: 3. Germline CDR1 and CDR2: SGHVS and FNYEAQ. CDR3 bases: TGTGCCAGCAGCTTGGACAGGGGGGGGTCCTACAATGAGCAGTTCTTC. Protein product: CASSLDRGGSYNEQFF.

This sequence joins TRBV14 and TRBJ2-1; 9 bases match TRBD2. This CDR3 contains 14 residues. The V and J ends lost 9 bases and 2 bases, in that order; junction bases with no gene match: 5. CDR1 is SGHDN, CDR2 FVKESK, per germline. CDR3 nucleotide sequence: TGTGCCAGTGGTAGCGGGAGCACCTACAATGAGCAGTTCTTC. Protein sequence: CASGSGSTYNEQFF.

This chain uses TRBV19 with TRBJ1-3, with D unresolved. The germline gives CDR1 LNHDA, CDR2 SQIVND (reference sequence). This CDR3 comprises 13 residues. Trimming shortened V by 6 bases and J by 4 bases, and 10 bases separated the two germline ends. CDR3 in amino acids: CASRTAEGNTIYF. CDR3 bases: TGTGCCAGTAGAACAGCAGAAGGAAACACCATATATTTT.

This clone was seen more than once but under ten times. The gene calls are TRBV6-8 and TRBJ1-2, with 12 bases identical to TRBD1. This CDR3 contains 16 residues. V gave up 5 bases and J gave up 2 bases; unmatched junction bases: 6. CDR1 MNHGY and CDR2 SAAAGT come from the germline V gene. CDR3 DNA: TGTGCCAGCAGTCGTGTTGGGACAGGGGGCAACTATGGCTACACCTTC. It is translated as CASSRVGTGGNYGYTF.

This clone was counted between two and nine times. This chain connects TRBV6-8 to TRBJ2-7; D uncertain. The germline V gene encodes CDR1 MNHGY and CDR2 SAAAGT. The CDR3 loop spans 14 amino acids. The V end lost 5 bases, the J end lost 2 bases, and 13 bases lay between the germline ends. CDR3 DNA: TGTGCCAGCAGTGGATTGTACGGTGCCTACGAGCAGTACTTC. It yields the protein CASSGLYGAYEQYF.

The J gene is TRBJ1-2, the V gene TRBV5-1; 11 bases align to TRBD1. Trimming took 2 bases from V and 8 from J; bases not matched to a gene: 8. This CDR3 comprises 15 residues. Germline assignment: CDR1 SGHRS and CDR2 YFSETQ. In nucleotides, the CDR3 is TGCGCCAGCAGCTTCGTACCGGACAGGGGGCTGGGCTACACCTTC. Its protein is CASSFVPDRGLGYTF.

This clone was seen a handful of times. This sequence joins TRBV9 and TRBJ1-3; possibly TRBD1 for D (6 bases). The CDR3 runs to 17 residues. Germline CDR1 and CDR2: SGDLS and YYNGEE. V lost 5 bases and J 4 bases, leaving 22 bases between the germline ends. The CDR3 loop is CASRDNIAGVPGNTIYF. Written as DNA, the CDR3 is TGTGCCAGCAGGGACAACATAGCAGGGGTCCCAGGAAACACCATATATTTT.

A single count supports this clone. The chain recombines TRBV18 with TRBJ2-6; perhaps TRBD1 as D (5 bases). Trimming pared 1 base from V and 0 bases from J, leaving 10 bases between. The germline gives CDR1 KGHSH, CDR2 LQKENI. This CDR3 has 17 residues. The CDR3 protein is CASSPRQLDSGANVLTF. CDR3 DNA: TGTGCCAGCTCACCACGACAGCTAGACTCTGGGGCCAACGTCCTGACTTTC.